These 5 T cell receptor beta chains were sequenced from one sample in a study of OX40 agonist ivuxolimab in advanced cancers. Only in-frame clones appear in the TCRdb table, and some are missing; sequencing was by immunoSEQ multiplex PCR. The top ten clones hold about a third of a sample with about 41,000 clones, more than 75% of them seen once. The specimen was CD4+ or CD8+ T cells sorted from blood, collected in a trial of the OX40 agonist ivuxolimab. The receptors come from an adult with an advanced solid tumor such as melanoma, head and neck, liver or kidney cancer.

This clone was recorded only once. The chain carries TRBV19 and TRBJ2-7; TRBD2 is a possible D gene (7 bases). The germline CDR1 and CDR2 sequences are LNHDA and SQIVND (reference sequence). The length of the CDR3 is 15 residues. V gave up 10 bases and J gave up 7 bases, with 26 bases separating them. CDR3 sequence (DNA): TGTGCCACCCCTAAGTGCCGGGGGGCCGGTTTTGAGCAGTACTTC. Protein product: CATPKCRGAGFEQYF.

DNA for the CDR3: TGTGCCAGCGCCGGGACAGGAAACACTGAAGCTTTCTTT. Encoded protein: CASAGTGNTEAFF. The chain employs TRBV18 and TRBJ1-1, with TRBD1 identical over 8 bases. The J segment lost 2 bases and the V segment lost 8 bases, leaving 4 bases of the junction unmatched. CDR1 is KGHSH, CDR2 LQKENI, per germline. The CDR3 is 13 residues long.

V is TRBV10-3 and J is TRBJ1-1; D is unresolved. With 3 bases removed from V and 10 bases from J, the gap between germline ends came to 9 bases. Germline V gene data show CDR1 as ENHRY and CDR2 as SYGVKD. The CDR3 has 11 amino acids. CDR3 nucleotides: TGTGCCATCAGTGATGGGTTGGGAGCTTTCTTT. It codes for CAISDGLGAFF.

This sequence joins TRBV10-3 and TRBJ1-1; D perhaps matches TRBD1 (5 bases). The V gene lost 2 bases and the J gene lost 3 bases, with 19 bases spanning the gap. Germline V CDR1 and CDR2: ENHRY, SYGVKD. The CDR3 sequence is 17 residues long. In DNA, the CDR3 is TGTGCCATCAGTGAGCTGAGGAGGGGTTGGAGTTACACTGAAGCTTTCTTT. Translated, it gives CAISELRRGWSYTEAFF.

This clone was seen just once. This chain joins TRBV4-1 and TRBJ2-3; 12 bases line up with TRBD2. From germline, CDR1 is MGHRA and CDR2 YSYEKL. V shed 4 bases and J 1 base; nucleotides not matched to a gene: 3. The CDR3 runs 16 residues. CDR3: CASSPRLAGGTDTQYF. DNA of the CDR3: TGCGCCAGCAGCCCGCGACTAGCGGGAGGCACAGATACGCAGTATTTT.